This T cell receptor (beta chain) was documented in a study of OX40 agonist ivuxolimab in advanced cancers. The study's findings and limits: CD4+ and CD8+ blood T cells expanded clonally by week 6 at 0.1 to 3.0 mg/kg.

Generated by immunoSEQ multiplex PCR, the TCRdb table keeps only in-frame clones and is missing some. The sample includes fewer than 65,000 clones, 82% seen only once; the top ten take under 4%. Germline V gene lookup returns CDR1 SGHRS and CDR2 YFSETQ. The CDR3 is 14 residues long. The ends were cut back, 0 bases at V and 5 bases at J, with 11 bases in the middle. To note about this clone: The antigen is undetermined.

J is TRBJ1-1 and V is TRBV5-1, with TRBD1 as a possible D gene (6 bases). The sequence came from an adult with an advanced solid tumor such as melanoma, head and neck, liver or kidney cancer. The sample in question was CD4+ or CD8+ T cells sorted from blood, obtained in a trial of the OX40 agonist ivuxolimab. The CDR3, as DNA: TGCGCCAGCAGCTTGGATCAGGGGCGAACTGAAGCTTTCTTT. Its translation is CASSLDQGRTEAFF. Using reference TRBV5-1 and TRBJ1-1 for the parts outside the CDR3, the full variable domain is KAGVTQTPRYLIKTRGQQVTLSCSPISGHRSVSWYQQTPGQGLQFLFEYFSETQRNKGNFPGRFSGRQFSNSRSEMNVSTLELGDSALYLCASSLDQGRTEAFFGQGTRLTVV.